This T cell receptor beta chain was sequenced for a study of PD-1 blockade in classical Hodgkin lymphoma. Study context: Nivolumab was given intravenously to patients at 3 mg/kg every 2 weeks. The study's findings and limits: Significantly greater TCR diversity emerged by C4D1 in CD4+ cells but not CD8+ cells. Diversity similar to that of newly diagnosed patients was seen at baseline in complete responders.

Stated time point: cycle 4 day 1 (C4D1), after six to seven weeks of nivolumab. Relapse was seen in all patients after autologous stem cell transplantation, and brentuximab vedotin exposure was variable. Germline V gives CDR1 SGHNT, CDR2 YYREEE (reference sequence). The CDR3 is 14 residues long. The junction had 3 bases not matched to a gene; V was cut back by 2 bases and J by 4 bases. Sequencing used immunoSEQ multiplex PCR; TCRdb keeps in-frame clones, though not all of them. The data contain tens of thousands of clones, about three quarters of them singletons. Notes on this clone: Its antigen remains unidentified.

V usage is TRBV5-4 and J usage is TRBJ2-3, with TRBD1 matching over 8 bases. This sequence originates from a human donor with classical Hodgkin lymphoma. The sequencing used peripheral blood mononuclear cells (PBMCs), collected before the fourth cycle of nivolumab. The CDR3 is CASSFQGAADTQYF. For the CDR3, the DNA is TGTGCCAGCAGCTTTCAGGGGGCTGCAGATACGCAGTATTTT.